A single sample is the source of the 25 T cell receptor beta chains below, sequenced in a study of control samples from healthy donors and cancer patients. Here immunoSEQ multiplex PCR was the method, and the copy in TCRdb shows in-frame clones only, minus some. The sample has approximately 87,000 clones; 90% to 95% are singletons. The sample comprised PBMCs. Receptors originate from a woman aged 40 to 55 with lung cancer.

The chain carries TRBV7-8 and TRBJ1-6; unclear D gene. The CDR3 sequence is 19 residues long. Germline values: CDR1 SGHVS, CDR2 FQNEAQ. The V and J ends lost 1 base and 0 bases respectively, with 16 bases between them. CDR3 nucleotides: TGTGCCAGCAGCTTAGGATCCCCAGCCCACAGCTCCTATAATTCACCCCTCCACTTT. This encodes CASSLGSPAHSSYNSPLHF.

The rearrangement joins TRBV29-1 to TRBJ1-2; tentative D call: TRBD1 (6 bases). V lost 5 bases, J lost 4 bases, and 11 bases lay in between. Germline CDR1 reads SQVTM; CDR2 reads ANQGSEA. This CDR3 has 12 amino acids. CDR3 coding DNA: TGCAGCGTTTCTGACAGGAGCTATGGCTACACCTTC. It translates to CSVSDRSYGYTF.

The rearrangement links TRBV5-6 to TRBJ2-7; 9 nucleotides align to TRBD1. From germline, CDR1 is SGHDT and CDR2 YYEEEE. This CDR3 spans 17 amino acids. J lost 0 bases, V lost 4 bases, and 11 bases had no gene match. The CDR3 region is CASSPNPGQGFSYEQYF. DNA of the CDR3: TGTGCCAGCAGCCCAAATCCGGGACAGGGTTTCTCCTACGAGCAGTACTTC.

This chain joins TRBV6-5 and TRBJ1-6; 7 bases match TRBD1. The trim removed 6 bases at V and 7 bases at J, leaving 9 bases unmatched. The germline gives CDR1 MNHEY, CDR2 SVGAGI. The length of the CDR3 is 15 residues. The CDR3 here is CASRGNRDRNSPLHF. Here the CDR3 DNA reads TGTGCCAGCAGGGGGAACCGGGACAGAAATTCACCCCTCCACTTT.

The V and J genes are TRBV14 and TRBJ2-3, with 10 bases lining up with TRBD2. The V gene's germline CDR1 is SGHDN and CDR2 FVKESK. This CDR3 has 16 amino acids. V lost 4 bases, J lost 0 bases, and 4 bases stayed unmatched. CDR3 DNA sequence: TGTGCCAGCAGCCTCCTACTAGCGGGAAGCACAGATACGCAGTATTTT. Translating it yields CASSLLLAGSTDTQYF.

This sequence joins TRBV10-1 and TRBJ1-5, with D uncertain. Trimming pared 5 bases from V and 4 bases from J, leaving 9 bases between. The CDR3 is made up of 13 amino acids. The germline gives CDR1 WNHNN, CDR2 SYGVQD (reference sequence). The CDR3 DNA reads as TGCGCCAGCAGTCCCGACGGAAATCAGCCCCAGCATTTT. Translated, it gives CASSPDGNQPQHF.

CDR3 amino acids: CATSEAGTGDGYTF. CDR3 sequence (DNA): TGTGCCACCAGTGAAGCCGGGACAGGGGATGGCTACACCTTC. V is TRBV24-1 and J is TRBJ1-2; TRBD1 matches at 10 bases. The CDR3 has 14 amino acids. V shed 4 bases and J 6 bases; nucleotides not matched to a gene: 4. Germline-derived CDR1 and CDR2 are KGHDR and SFDVKD.

CDR3 protein: CASSSGSTPLGQYF. CDR3 sequence (DNA): TGTGCCAGTAGTTCAGGGAGTACTCCCCTCGGGCAGTACTTC. The gene calls are TRBV19 and TRBJ2-7; D might be TRBD1 or TRBD2, each matching 5 bases. With 5 bases removed from V and 9 bases from J, the gap between germline ends came to 20 bases. CDR1 and CDR2 from the germline V gene are LNHDA and SQIVND (reference sequence). The CDR3 runs 14 residues.

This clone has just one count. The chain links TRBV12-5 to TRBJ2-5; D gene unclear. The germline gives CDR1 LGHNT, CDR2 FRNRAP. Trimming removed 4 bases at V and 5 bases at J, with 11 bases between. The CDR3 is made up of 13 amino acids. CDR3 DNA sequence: TGTGCTAGTGGTTCTCCCCCCAGGGAGACCCAGTACTTC. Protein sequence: CASGSPPRETQYF.

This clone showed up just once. CDR3 region: CASRDGGEKLFF. The CDR3 DNA is TGTGCCAGCAGGGACGGAGGTGAAAAACTGTTTTTT. The chain recombines TRBV6-5 with TRBJ1-4; unclear D gene. V shed 6 bases and J shed 7 bases, with 9 bases lying between them. The V gene's germline CDR1 is MNHEY and CDR2 SVGAGI. This CDR3 has 12 residues.

The CDR3 DNA follows: TGTGCCAGCAGCTCGGGGGATGTAACTAATGAAAAACTGTTTTTT. This sequence encodes CASSSGDVTNEKLFF. V gene TRBV7-6 combines with J gene TRBJ1-4, with D possibly being TRBD1 (5 bases). This CDR3 comprises 15 residues. The V gene's germline CDR1 is SGHVS and CDR2 FNYEAQ. V dropped 4 bases and J dropped 1 base, with 10 bases sitting between them.

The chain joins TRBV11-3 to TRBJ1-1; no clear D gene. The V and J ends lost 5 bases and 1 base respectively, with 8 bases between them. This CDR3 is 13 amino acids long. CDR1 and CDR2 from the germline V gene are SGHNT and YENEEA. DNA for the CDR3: TGTGCCAGCAGCCTTCCACAGAACACTGAAGCTTTCTTT. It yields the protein CASSLPQNTEAFF. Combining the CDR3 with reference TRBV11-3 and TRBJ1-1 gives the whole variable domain EAGVVQSPRYKIIEKKQPVAFWCNPISGHNTLYWYLQNLGQGPELLIRYENEEAVDDSQLPKDRFSAERLKGVDSTLKIQPAELGDSAVYLCASSLPQNTEAFFGQGTRLTVV.

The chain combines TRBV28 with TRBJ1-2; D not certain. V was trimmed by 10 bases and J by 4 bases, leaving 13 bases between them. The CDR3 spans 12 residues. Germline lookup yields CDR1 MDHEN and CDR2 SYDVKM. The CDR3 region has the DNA TGTGCCACCCAAAAGGCCACCTATGGCTACACCTTC. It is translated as CATQKATYGYTF.

In DNA, the CDR3 is TGTGCCAGCAGCGTAGGACGGGGGGCCGACTCTAATTCACCCCTCCACTTT. Translation: CASSVGRGADSNSPLHF. The V and J genes are TRBV9 and TRBJ1-6; perhaps TRBD1 as D (6 bases). Trimming took 0 bases from V and 6 from J, leaving 16 bases between them. Per germline, CDR1 SGDLS and CDR2 YYNGEE. The CDR3 is 17 amino acids.

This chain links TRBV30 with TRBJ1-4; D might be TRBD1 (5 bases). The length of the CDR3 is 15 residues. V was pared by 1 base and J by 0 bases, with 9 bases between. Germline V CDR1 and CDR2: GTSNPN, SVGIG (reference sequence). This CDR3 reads CAWSGDWATNEKLFF. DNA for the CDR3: TGTGCCTGGAGTGGGGACTGGGCAACTAATGAAAAACTGTTTTTT.

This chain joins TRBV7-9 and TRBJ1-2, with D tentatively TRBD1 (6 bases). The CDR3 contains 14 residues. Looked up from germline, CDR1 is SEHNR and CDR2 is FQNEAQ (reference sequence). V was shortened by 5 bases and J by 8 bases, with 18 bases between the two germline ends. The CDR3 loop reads CASSRPGGRGGYTF. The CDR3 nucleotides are TGTGCCAGCAGCCGCCCGGGGGGCCGCGGGGGCTACACCTTC.

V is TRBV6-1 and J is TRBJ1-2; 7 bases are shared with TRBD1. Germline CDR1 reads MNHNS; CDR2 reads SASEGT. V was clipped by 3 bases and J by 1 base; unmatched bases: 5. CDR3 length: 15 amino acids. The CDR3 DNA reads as TGTGCCAGCAGTGAGACCGGGACAGTTAACTATGGCTACACCTTC. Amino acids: CASSETGTVNYGYTF.

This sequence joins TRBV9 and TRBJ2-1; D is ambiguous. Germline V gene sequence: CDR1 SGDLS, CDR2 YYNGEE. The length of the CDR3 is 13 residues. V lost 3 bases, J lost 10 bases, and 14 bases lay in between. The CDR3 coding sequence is TGTGCCAGCAGCGCCCCCATTGCGGCGGAGCAGTTCTTC. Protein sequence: CASSAPIAAEQFF.

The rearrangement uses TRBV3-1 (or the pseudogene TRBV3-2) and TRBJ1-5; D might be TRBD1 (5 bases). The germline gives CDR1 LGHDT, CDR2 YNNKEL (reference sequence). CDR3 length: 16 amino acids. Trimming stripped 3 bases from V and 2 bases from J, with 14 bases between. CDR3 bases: TGTGCCAGCAGCCACGCGGGGCAGGGAGGCAATCAGCCCCAGCATTTT. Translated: CASSHAGQGGNQPQHF.

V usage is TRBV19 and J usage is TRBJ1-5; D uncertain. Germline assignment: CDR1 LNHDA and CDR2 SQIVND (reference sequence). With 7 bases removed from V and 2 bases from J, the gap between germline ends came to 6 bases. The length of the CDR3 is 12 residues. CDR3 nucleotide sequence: TGTGCCAGTACCCGGGGCAATCAGCCCCAGCATTTT. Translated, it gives CASTRGNQPQHF.

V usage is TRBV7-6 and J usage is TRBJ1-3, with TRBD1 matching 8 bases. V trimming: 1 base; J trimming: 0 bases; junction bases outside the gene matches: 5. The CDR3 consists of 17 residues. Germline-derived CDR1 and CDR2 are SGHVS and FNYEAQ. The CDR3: CASSLEMGQVSGNTIYF. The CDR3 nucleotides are TGTGCCAGCAGCTTAGAGATGGGACAGGTCTCTGGAAACACCATATATTTT.

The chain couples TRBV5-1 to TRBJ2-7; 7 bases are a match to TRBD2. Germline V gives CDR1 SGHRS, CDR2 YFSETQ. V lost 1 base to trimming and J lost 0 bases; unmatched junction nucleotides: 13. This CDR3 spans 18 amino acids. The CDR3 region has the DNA TGCGCCAGCAGCTTGCGCAGCGGGACTACAACTCGCTCCTACGAGCAGTACTTC. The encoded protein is CASSLRSGTTTRSYEQYF.

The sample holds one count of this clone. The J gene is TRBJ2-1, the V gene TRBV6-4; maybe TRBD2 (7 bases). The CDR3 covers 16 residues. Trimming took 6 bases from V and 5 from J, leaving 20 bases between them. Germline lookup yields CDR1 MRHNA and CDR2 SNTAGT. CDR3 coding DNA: TGTGCCAGCAGAACTTTCGGGGGGCCCGGAAACAATGAGCAGTTCTTC. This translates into CASRTFGGPGNNEQFF.

The CDR3 DNA reads as TGTGCCAGCAGCGTAGGGCGTGAGAAAACAGGGCAGATGATTAACTATGGCTACACCTTC. Protein: CASSVGREKTGQMINYGYTF. The J gene is TRBJ1-2, the V gene TRBV9; D possibly corresponds to TRBD1 (6 bases). CDR1 and CDR2 (germline): SGDLS, YYNGEE. V lost 0 bases and J 1 base, leaving 25 bases between the germline ends. The CDR3 loop spans 20 amino acids.

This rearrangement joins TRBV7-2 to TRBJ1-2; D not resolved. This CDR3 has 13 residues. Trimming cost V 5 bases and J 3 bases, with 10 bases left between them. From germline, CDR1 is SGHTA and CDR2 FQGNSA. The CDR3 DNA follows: TGTGCCAGCAGCCCTATGACGGACTATGGCTACACCTTC. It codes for CASSPMTDYGYTF.